These T cell receptor beta chains were read from a single sample in a study of blood T cell repertoires in COVID-19. The method was immunoSEQ multiplex PCR; TCRdb's version includes in-frame clones alone and lacks a portion of them. The table lists some 150,000 clones, about nine tenths of them singletons. Source material: peripheral blood. The receptors stem from a woman aged 70-85 years with acute or convalescent COVID-19. CDR3s include the opening cysteine and the closing phenylalanine or tryptophan. A D gene is named only where the DNA matches it firmly. The size of a clone is reported for some rows only, either as once, few or many, or as a class for expanded clones.

D	V	J	size	CDR3	DNA
TRBD1	TRBV18	TRBJ1-6	-	CASSRDRVDSPLHF	TGTGCCAGCTCAAGGGACAGGGTGGATTCACCCCTCCACTTT
-	TRBV7-2	TRBJ2-2	once	CASSRRGTGELFF	TGTGCCAGCAGCCGGCGGGGAACCGGGGAGCTGTTTTTT
-	TRBV7-2	TRBJ2-5	-	CASSLAGAGETQYF	TGTGCCAGCAGCTTAGCGGGGGCCGGGGAGACCCAGTACTTC
TRBD1	TRBV10-2	TRBJ1-2	once	CASSSGTGPFGYTF	TGCGCCAGCAGTTCCGGGACAGGGCCTTTTGGCTACACCTTC
TRBD1	TRBV19	TRBJ1-1	-	CATDDRGKNTEAFF	TGTGCCACCGATGACAGGGGTAAGAACACTGAAGCTTTCTTT
-	TRBV11-1	TRBJ2-1	-	CASSSDSFSRNEQFF	TGTGCCAGCAGCTCGGACTCCTTTTCCAGGAATGAGCAGTTCTTC
-	TRBV2	TRBJ1-2	few	CASRDTGNYGYTF	TGTGCCAGCAGGGATACAGGGAACTATGGCTACACCTTC
-	TRBV18	TRBJ1-6	-	CASSPAGEGSPLHF	TGTGCCAGCTCACCAGCAGGGGAGGGTTCACCCCTCCACTTT
TRBD2	TRBV18	TRBJ2-5	-	CASSPPTSERTTQYF	TGTGCCAGCTCACCACCGACTAGCGAGAGAACGACCCAGTACTTC
TRBD1	TRBV15	TRBJ2-5	-	CATSRDRQGPQDQYF	TGTGCCACCAGCAGAGATAGACAGGGGCCTCAGGACCAGTACTTC
-	TRBV7-9	TRBJ2-3	-	CASSDPGLSTDTQYF	TGTGCCAGCAGCGATCCGGGACTGAGCACAGATACGCAGTATTTT
-	TRBV2	TRBJ2-3	-	CASSGGSDTQYF	TGTGCCAGCAGTGGGGGCTCCGATACGCAGTATTTT
-	TRBV3-1/TRBV3-2	TRBJ2-5	-	CASSPPGQQETQYF	TGTGCCAGCAGCCCGCCGGGACAACAAGAGACCCAGTACTTC
TRBD1	TRBV4-3	TRBJ1-4	-	CASSQQGVLANEKLFF	TGCGCCAGCAGCCAGCAGGGGGTTTTGGCTAATGAAAAACTGTTTTTT
-	TRBV7-9	TRBJ1-2	-	CASSLRAGDGYTF	TGTGCCAGCAGCTTACGGGCAGGGGATGGCTACACCTTC
TRBD1	TRBV19	TRBJ2-1	-	CASSPPAGTGFSENEQFF	TGTGCCAGTAGCCCGCCCGCCGGGACAGGGTTTTCAGAAAATGAGCAGTTCTTC
TRBD1	TRBV9	TRBJ1-2	-	CASSKQGVYGYTF	TGTGCCAGCAGCAAACAGGGGGTCTATGGCTACACCTTC
TRBD1	TRBV10-3	TRBJ1-2	-	CAISESGGQVAGYTF	TGTGCCATCAGTGAGTCGGGGGGACAGGTCGCTGGCTACACCTTC